This record covers a single T cell receptor (beta chain). The antigen remains unidentified. 60 Vbeta and 13 Jbeta primers were used in PCR. Profiling relied on immunoSEQ multiplex PCR, and the TCRdb table lists in-frame clones only, not all of them. Its clone listing holds tens of thousands of clones. Germline CDR1 is GTSNPN and CDR2 is SVGIG (reference sequence). This CDR3 is 12 amino acids long. V lost 3 bases and J 11 bases, leaving 14 bases between the germline ends. This sample stems from a study of cytomegalovirus exposure and HLA in healthy donors. The study, taken as a whole, reports: When analyzed later, the rates of TCR association showed variation by HLA locus, with DRB1 the most and HLA-C the fewest.

The sequence came from a woman aged 40 to 50 in good health and CMV-seropositive. The source material was PBMCs. The V and J genes are TRBV30 and TRBJ2-1; D remains unclear. DNA of the CDR3: TGTGCCTGGAGCGCCTGGTTGGGCAAGCAGTTCTTC. Protein sequence: CAWSAWLGKQFF.